One sample yielded the 3 T cell receptor beta chains listed below, sequenced in a study of blood T cell repertoires in COVID-19. The protocol was immunoSEQ multiplex PCR, while the TCRdb copy is restricted to in-frame clones and leaves out a portion. The sample contains fewer than 200,000 clones, 84% of which appear only once. Material for sequencing was PBMCs or T cells enriched from blood (not recorded which). These receptors were obtained from a man between 50 and 59 years old who had recovered from COVID-19.

The chain carries TRBV7-6 and TRBJ2-3; D perhaps matches TRBD2 (6 bases). V was cut by 2 bases and J by 3 bases, with 12 bases left in between. The CDR3 is made up of 15 amino acids. Looked up from germline, CDR1 is SGHVS and CDR2 is FNYEAQ. The CDR3 protein is CASSLYILATDTQYF. Written as DNA, the CDR3 is TGTGCCAGCAGCTTATATATTCTAGCGACAGATACGCAGTATTTT.

The chain uses TRBV2 and TRBJ2-7; 8 nucleotides line up with TRBD1. Per the germline V gene, CDR1 is SNHLY and CDR2 is FYNNEI. V was pared by 6 bases and J by 1 base, with 8 bases of the junction left unmatched. The CDR3 is made up of 15 amino acids. The CDR3 region has the DNA TGTGCCAGCAGCTTTGGCGACAGGGGATCCTACGAGCAGTACTTC. Protein: CASSFGDRGSYEQYF.

The rearrangement links TRBV28 to TRBJ1-6, with 9 bases matching TRBD1. The CDR3 spans 16 residues. The junction had 6 bases not matched to a gene; V was cut back by 2 bases and J by 7 bases. Per the germline V gene, CDR1 is MDHEN and CDR2 is SYDVKM. The CDR3 protein is CASSLGTGRGNSPLHF. The DNA for the CDR3 is TGTGCCAGCAGTTTAGGGACAGGGAGAGGCAATTCACCCCTCCACTTT.